Listed below are T cell receptor beta chains from one sample, sequenced in a study of control samples from healthy donors and cancer patients. Clones were read by immunoSEQ multiplex PCR, and TCRdb kept only the in-frame ones, dropping some. The table has 65,000 to 70,000 clones, over 65% seen once. The sample consisted of PBMCs. Source of these receptors: a woman between 50 and 59 years old with lung cancer. The CDR3 runs from the conserved cysteine through the conserved F or W. D genes are given only for firm matches. Size is omitted from some rows. Given values are once, few, many or a class for expanded clones.

cdr3_nt cdr3_aa d_call v_call clone_size j_call
TGTGCCAGCAGCCTTGGACAGGGGTTGACCGGGGAGCTGTTTTTT CASSLGQGLTGELFF TRBD1 TRBV27 . TRBJ2-2
TGTGCCAGCAGTGAATCTGGGACACTGAACACTGAAGCTTTCTTT CASSESGTLNTEAFF . TRBV25-1 . TRBJ1-1
TGTGCCAGCAGTTTCACGGGGGACATCTATAATTCACCCCTCCACTTT CASSFTGDIYNSPLHF . TRBV27 . TRBJ1-6
TGTGCCAGCAGCTTAGAAGGAAACGAGCAGTACTTC CASSLEGNEQYF . TRBV11-2 . TRBJ2-7
TGTGCCAGCAGTTACTCGAGGGGGAGAGCTTTCTTT CASSYSRGRAFF . TRBV6-5 . TRBJ1-1
TGTGCCAGCAGCCCGGATGGAAACACCATATATTTT CASSPDGNTIYF . TRBV2 few TRBJ1-3
TGTGCCAGCAGCTTTAGTGGGGCCTTTAGCAATCAGCCCCAGCATTTT CASSFSGAFSNQPQHF . TRBV7-2 . TRBJ1-5
TGTGCCAGCAGTTACGTCGGGGGCAACCCCACCGGGGAGCTGTTTTTT CASSYVGGNPTGELFF . TRBV6-2/TRBV6-3 few TRBJ2-2
TGTGCCAGCCGACAGGGTCTTATGAACACTGAAGCTTTCTTT CASRQGLMNTEAFF TRBD1 TRBV6-5 . TRBJ1-1
TGCGCCAGCAGTTTCAACGGGGCAACTAATGAAAAACTGTTTTTT CASSFNGATNEKLFF . TRBV5-1 . TRBJ1-4
TGTGCCAGCAGTCCTTGGGGTAGCAATCAGCCCCAGCATTTT CASSPWGSNQPQHF . TRBV28 . TRBJ1-5
TGTGCCAGCAGCTCAGGCTCCTCTGGAAACACCATATATTTT CASSSGSSGNTIYF . TRBV7-9 . TRBJ1-3
TGTGCCAGCAGTGCGACGGTGGGCTATGGCTACACCTTC CASSATVGYGYTF . TRBV25-1 . TRBJ1-2
TGTGCCAGTAGTATTGGGGAACGAGGCACTGAAGCTTTCTTT CASSIGERGTEAFF . TRBV19 . TRBJ1-1
TGTGCCAGCAGCTTAGGGATAGGCGTTAGCTCCTACAATGAGCAGTTCTTC CASSLGIGVSSYNEQFF . TRBV5-4 . TRBJ2-1
TGTGCCTGGAGCCAGGGACAGGGGGCCCATGGCTACACCTTC CAWSQGQGAHGYTF TRBD1 TRBV30 . TRBJ1-2
TGTGCCAGTAGTATAGAGGGTGGCAATCAGCCCCAGCATTTT CASSIEGGNQPQHF . TRBV19 few TRBJ1-5
TGTGCCAGCAGCTCCTTCTATGGCTACACCTTC CASSSFYGYTF . TRBV28 . TRBJ1-2
TGTGCCAGCACGTATACAGGGGGCTTTGGCACCGGGGAGCTGTTTTTT CASTYTGGFGTGELFF TRBD1 TRBV2 . TRBJ2-2
TGTGCCAGCTCACAACAGGGTGGAGGCACAGATACGCAGTATTTT CASSQQGGGTDTQYF . TRBV18 . TRBJ2-3
TGCGCCAGCAGCTTGGGGCGGACTAGCGGGGGGACTTCCTACAATGAGCAGTTCTTC CASSLGRTSGGTSYNEQFF TRBD2 TRBV5-1 . TRBJ2-1
TGCGCCAGCAGCCTGGGATCGGACGGAGAGATGAACACTGAAGCTTTCTTT CASSLGSDGEMNTEAFF . TRBV4-1 . TRBJ1-1
TGTGCCAGCAATGTGGGGAACACTGAAGCTTTCTTT CASNVGNTEAFF . TRBV6-5 . TRBJ1-1
TGTGCCAGCAGCCCGGGGGGGGTCGGGACTGAAGCTTTCTTT CASSPGGVGTEAFF . TRBV7-8 . TRBJ1-1
TGTGCCAGCAGCCAAGGACAGGCGCCAGGCAATGAGCAGTTCTTC CASSQGQAPGNEQFF . TRBV14 . TRBJ2-1
TGTGCCAGCAGTCCCCGGGACGGAGGTAGGGATACGCAGTATTTT CASSPRDGGRDTQYF . TRBV27 once TRBJ2-3
TGTGCCAGCAGCCAAGACCGGGGGTCGAGTGAGCAGTACTTC CASSQDRGSSEQYF . TRBV3-1/TRBV3-2 . TRBJ2-7
TGTGCCACCAGTGAAGGTTTCTCCTACAATGAGCAGTTCTTC CATSEGFSYNEQFF . TRBV24-1 . TRBJ2-1
TGTGCCAGCAGCACAGGGGGAGGGCAGCCCCAGCATTTT CASSTGGGQPQHF TRBD1 TRBV7-2 . TRBJ1-5
TGTGCCAGCAGCCAAGGGGGGAGGGACACTGAAGCTTTCTTT CASSQGGRDTEAFF . TRBV3-1/TRBV3-2 . TRBJ1-1
TGTGCCAGCAGCTTAGATCACACCGAAGAGACCCAGTACTTC CASSLDHTEETQYF . TRBV7-2 . TRBJ2-5
TGTGCCAGCAGCCAGGGGGGCAATCAGCCCCAGCATTTT CASSQGGNQPQHF . TRBV3-1/TRBV3-2 . TRBJ1-5
TGTGCCAGCAGCCGGGGGCAGATCACTGAAGCTTTCTTT CASSRGQITEAFF . TRBV7-9 . TRBJ1-1
TGTGCCAGCAGCTTAATGGCAACGGGGAACACTGAAGCTTTCTTT CASSLMATGNTEAFF . TRBV7-2 . TRBJ1-1
TGTGCCACCAGTGACTCCAGGGGGGACGAGCAGTACTTC CATSDSRGDEQYF . TRBV24-1 . TRBJ2-7